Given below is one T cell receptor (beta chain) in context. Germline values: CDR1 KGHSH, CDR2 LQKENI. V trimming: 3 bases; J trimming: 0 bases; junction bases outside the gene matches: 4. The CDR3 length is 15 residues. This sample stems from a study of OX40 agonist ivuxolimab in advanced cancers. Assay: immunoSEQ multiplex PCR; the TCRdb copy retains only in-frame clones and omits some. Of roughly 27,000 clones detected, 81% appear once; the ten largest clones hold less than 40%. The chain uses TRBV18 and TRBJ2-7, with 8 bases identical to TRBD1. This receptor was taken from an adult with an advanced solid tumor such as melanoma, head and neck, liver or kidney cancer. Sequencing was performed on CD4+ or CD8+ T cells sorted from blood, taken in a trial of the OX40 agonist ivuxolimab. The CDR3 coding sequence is TGTGCCAGCTCACCCCGGGACAGGCCCTCCTACGAGCAGTACTTC. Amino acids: CASSPRDRPSYEQYF.